This is a list of T cell receptor beta chains from one sample in a study of human T cells and chemical hapten exposure. MiXCR, run by TCRdb on the RACE reads, gives a single entry per CDR3 protein. This sample carries over 65,000 distinct CDR3 sequences, 9.5% to 13% of them seen once, and the ten largest clones take around 1.4%. The sequenced sample was whole blood, obtained in connection with sensitization to the hapten diphenylcyclopropenone (DPC). These receptors were taken from a man aged 18 to 30 with alopecia areata. Some clones in this sample may be carry-over from other donors' samples. Both conserved end residues are part of each CDR3. Each record gives: V gene, clone size, D gene, J gene, CDR3 DNA, CDR3 protein. A D gene is named only where the DNA matches it firmly. Only part of the rows carry a size: once, few, many, or a class if the clone is expanded.

TRBV4-2	-	-	TRBJ1-4	TGTGCCAGCAGCCAAGACCATCTGGACTCGGGATATGAAAAACTGTTTTTT	CASSQDHLDSGYEKLFF
TRBV24-1	few	-	TRBJ2-1	TGTGCCACCAGTGACACACCGGACAGTGCCAATGAGCAGTTCTTC	CATSDTPDSANEQFF
TRBV29-1	-	-	TRBJ1-2	TGCGGGGGGCAGACAAACTATGGCTACACCTTC	CGGQTNYGYTF
TRBV20-1	-	-	TRBJ2-5	TGCAGTGCTAGACCCCCGGTAGAACAAGAGACCCAGTACTTC	CSARPPVEQETQYF
TRBV7-9	few	TRBD1	TRBJ1-2	TGTGCCAGCAGCCCGGGACAGGGGTCCAATTATGGCTACACCTTC	CASSPGQGSNYGYTF
TRBV6-2/TRBV6-3	many	-	TRBJ1-1	TGTGCCAGCAGAGAGGGAAGCACTGAAGCTTTCTTT	CASREGSTEAFF
TRBV5-6	few	-	TRBJ2-7	TGTGCCAGCAGCTTGGCGGGACAAAACTACGAGCAGTACTTC	CASSLAGQNYEQYF
TRBV27	many	-	TRBJ1-3	TGTGCCAGCAGTTGGAGGGGGGACTCTGGAAACACCATATATTTT	CASSWRGDSGNTIYF
TRBV6-4	few	-	TRBJ2-2	TGTGCCAGCAGTGACTCCCGGGGGATAGACACCGGGGAGCTGTTTTTT	CASSDSRGIDTGELFF
TRBV7-9	-	TRBD1	TRBJ1-5	TGTGCCAGCAGCTTATGGGACAGGAGGCCCCAGCATTTT	CASSLWDRRPQHF
TRBV19	-	-	TRBJ1-1	TGTGCCACCAAGGGTTTCACTGAAGCTTTCTTT	CATKGFTEAFF
TRBV11-2	many	-	TRBJ2-7	TGTGCCAGCAGCCTTGGGGGCCCCACGGAATTCGAGCAGTACTTC	CASSLGGPTEFEQYF
TRBV9	-	-	TRBJ2-5	TGTGCCAGCAGCGTAGAGATGGGAGAGACCCAGTACTTC	CASSVEMGETQYF
TRBV7-9	many	-	TRBJ1-2	TGTGCCAGCAGCCCCGTTAGCTCCAACAACCATGGCTACACCTTC	CASSPVSSNNHGYTF
TRBV6-6	-	-	TRBJ1-6	TGTGCCAGCAGTTATGACCCAACGGGGTCACCCCTCCACTTT	CASSYDPTGSPLHF
TRBV6-2/TRBV6-3	-	-	TRBJ2-7	TGTGCCAGCAGTTACTCCAGGCAGGGAGGCCACGAGCAGTACTTC	CASSYSRQGGHEQYF
TRBV2	-	-	TRBJ1-5	TGTGCCAGCAGTGTCCCCCAGGGGAGGGCCCTGGGCAATCAGCCCCAGCATTTT	CASSVPQGRALGNQPQHF
TRBV11-2	few	-	TRBJ2-2	TGTGCCAGCAGCTTATCGGGGCGGGCCACCGGGGAGCTGTTTTTT	CASSLSGRATGELFF
TRBV6-5	many	-	TRBJ2-7	TGTGCCAGCAGTACGATAGGGGGTGGGTACGAGCAGTACTTC	CASSTIGGGYEQYF
TRBV19	-	TRBD1	TRBJ1-2	TGTGCCAGTAGTAACAGGGGGATGGACTATGGCTACACCTTC	CASSNRGMDYGYTF
TRBV18	many	-	TRBJ2-7	TGTGCCAGCTCACCACAGGAGGACGCGTATATTGAGCAGTACTTC	CASSPQEDAYIEQYF
TRBV29-1	few	-	TRBJ2-3	TGCAGCGTTCGCGATGGGAGCACAGATACGCAGTATTTT	CSVRDGSTDTQYF
TRBV4-2	-	TRBD2	TRBJ2-2	TGTGCCAGCAGCCAAGAGCCCCAGCGGGGGGGGGCGAACACCGGGGAGCTGTTTTTT	CASSQEPQRGGANTGELFF
TRBV28	-	TRBD2	TRBJ2-7	TGTGCCAGCAGTTTAATATGGGCTAGCGGCCCCTACGAGCAGTACTTC	CASSLIWASGPYEQYF
TRBV5-4	-	TRBD1	TRBJ1-2	TGTGCCAGCAGCCCATTAACAGGGGCCCCCTATGGCTACACCTTC	CASSPLTGAPYGYTF
TRBV5-6	-	-	TRBJ1-1	TGTGCCAGCAGCGCGGGGGAGATGAACACTGAAGCTTTCTTT	CASSAGEMNTEAFF